Shown below are 13 T cell receptor beta chains from a single sample sequenced in a study of cytomegalovirus exposure and HLA in healthy donors. Primers: 60 Vbeta forward and 13 Jbeta reverse. The method was immunoSEQ multiplex PCR; TCRdb's version includes in-frame clones alone and lacks a portion of them. The profile covers about 130,000 clones, with about 11% appearing a single time and 3.5% to 5% taken by the ten largest. Sample: PBMCs. The receptors were gathered from a woman between 18 and 29 years old in good health and CMV-seropositive.

V is TRBV28 and J is TRBJ1-5; D possibly corresponds to TRBD1 (5 bases). The germline V and J ends were trimmed by 2 bases and 0 bases, with 14 bases remaining between them. The CDR3 has 17 amino acids. CDR1 is MDHEN and CDR2 is SYDVKM in the germline V gene. CDR3 residues: CASSLRFGRDSNQPQHF. Here the CDR3 DNA reads TGTGCCAGCAGTTTAAGATTCGGCAGGGATAGCAATCAGCCCCAGCATTTT.

The gene calls are TRBV7-8 and TRBJ1-5, with 7 bases aligning to TRBD1. Germline values: CDR1 SGHVS, CDR2 FQNEAQ. This CDR3 region has 14 residues. With 5 bases clipped from V and 5 bases from J, the junction kept 6 bases outside the gene matches. The CDR3 DNA follows: TGTGCCAGCAGCCTCGGGACAGCTGATCAGCCCCAGCATTTT. It encodes CASSLGTADQPQHF.

The gene calls are TRBV29-1 and TRBJ2-1; 9 nucleotides align to TRBD2. Germline CDR1 reads SQVTM; CDR2 reads ANQGSEA. The junction had 20 bases not matched to a gene; V was cut back by 4 bases and J by 7 bases. The CDR3 runs to 18 residues. CDR3 in amino acids: CSVAAGGLPGTSRNEQFF. The CDR3 DNA is TGCAGCGTTGCGGCGGGAGGGTTACCCGGAACCTCTCGGAATGAGCAGTTCTTC.

The rearrangement uses TRBV25-1 and TRBJ1-2; 9 bases map to TRBD1. J gave up 6 bases and V 4 bases, and 15 bases lay outside the gene matches. Germline V gene data show CDR1 as MGHDK and CDR2 as SYGVNS. The CDR3 contains 17 residues. This chain's CDR3 is CASSVIMGQGSLDGYTF. The CDR3 nucleotides are TGTGCCAGCAGTGTGATTATGGGACAGGGATCACTGGATGGCTACACCTTC.

The chain uses TRBV5-4 and TRBJ1-1; possibly TRBD1 for D (5 bases). V was clipped by 3 bases and J by 1 base, with 16 bases between them. CDR1 SGHNT and CDR2 YYREEE come from the germline V gene (reference sequence). CDR3 length: 16 residues. CDR3 amino acids: CASSWGDLLGNTEAFF. The DNA of the CDR3 is TGTGCCAGCAGCTGGGGGGACCTTTTGGGGAACACTGAAGCTTTCTTT.

A few counts support this clone. The V and J genes are TRBV9 and TRBJ2-5; 11 nucleotides align to TRBD2. Germline V lookup: CDR1 SGDLS, CDR2 YYNGEE. There are 17 residues in the CDR3. The ends lost 0 bases at V and 0 bases at J; junction bases unmatched: 4. For the CDR3, the DNA is TGTGCCAGCAGCGTAGGGATGGGACTAGCGGACCAAGAGACCCAGTACTTC. This translates into CASSVGMGLADQETQYF.

The chain has TRBV7-9 and TRBJ1-4; possibly TRBD1 for D (6 bases). CDR3 length equals 14 residues. Germline CDR1 reads SEHNR; CDR2 reads FQNEAQ (reference sequence). V was cut by 4 bases and J by 10 bases, with 16 bases left in between. CDR3 residues: CASSSTDSIGKLFF. CDR3 bases: TGTGCCAGCAGCTCGACGGACAGCATAGGAAAACTGTTTTTT. Combining the CDR3 with reference TRBV7-9 and TRBJ1-4 gives the whole variable domain DTGVSQNPRHKITKRGQNVTFRCDPISEHNRLYWYRQTLGQGPEFLTYFQNEAQLEKSRLLSDRFSAERPKGSFSTLEIQRTEQGDSAMYLCASSSTDSIGKLFFGSGTQLSVL.

The chain uses TRBV7-3 and TRBJ2-7; possibly TRBD2 for D (7 bases). Germline lookup yields CDR1 SGHTA and CDR2 FQGTGA. V was pared by 5 bases and J by 5 bases, with 16 bases between. This CDR3 is built from 14 residues. CDR3 nucleotide sequence: TGTGCCAGCAGCGGCGGGGGCGACCGGGACGAGCAGTACTTC. This sequence encodes CASSGGGDRDEQYF. Combining the CDR3 with reference TRBV7-3 and TRBJ2-7 gives the whole variable domain GAGVSQTPSNKVTEKGKYVELRCDPISGHTALYWYRQSLGQGPEFLIYFQGTGAADDSGLPNDRFFAVRPEGSVSTLKIQRTERGDSAVYLCASSGGGDRDEQYFGPGTRLTVT.

This clone has just a few counts. CDR3 coding DNA: TGTGCCAGTAGTATCTCAGCAGGAAGTATCTACAATGAGCAGTTCTTC. It translates to CASSISAGSIYNEQFF. This chain joins TRBV19 and TRBJ2-1; D ambiguous. Germline CDR1 LNHDA, CDR2 SQIVND (reference sequence). This CDR3 spans 16 amino acids. Between the trimmed V and J ends, which lost 3 bases and 3 bases, there was a span of 15 bases.

The rearrangement uses TRBV5-4 and TRBJ1-4; 7 bases line up with TRBD1. With 2 bases clipped from V and 3 bases from J, the junction kept 4 bases outside the gene matches. The germline V gene encodes CDR1 SGHNT and CDR2 YYREEE (reference sequence). The CDR3 has 15 residues. The CDR3 sequence is CASSLTGAANEKLFF. In DNA, the CDR3 is TGTGCCAGCAGCTTAACAGGGGCGGCTAATGAAAAACTGTTTTTT.

This clone occurred a few times. The V call is TRBV6-5, the J call TRBJ1-1; maybe TRBD1 (6 bases). This CDR3 contains 14 residues. Germline assignment: CDR1 MNHEY and CDR2 SVGAGI. V was trimmed by 6 bases and J by 11 bases, leaving 22 bases between them. The CDR3 spells CASSRSGPSQGAFF. For the CDR3, the DNA is TGTGCCAGCAGCCGAAGCGGACCGAGCCAGGGGGCTTTCTTT.

This clone was recorded a few times. The rearrangement joins TRBV30 to TRBJ2-2; 7 positions match TRBD1. Germline CDR1 is GTSNPN and CDR2 is SVGIG (reference sequence). V trimming: 3 bases; J trimming: 3 bases; junction bases outside the gene matches: 10. CDR3 length equals 16 residues. In DNA, the CDR3 is TGTGCCTGGAGACTGAGGGGGCCTACCTACACCGGGGAGCTGTTTTTT. Its translation is CAWRLRGPTYTGELFF. Using reference TRBV30 and TRBJ2-2 for the parts outside the CDR3, the full variable domain is SQTIHQWPATLVQPVGSPLSLECTVEGTSNPNLYWYRQAAGRGLQLLFYSVGIGQISSEVPQNLSASRPQDRQFILSSKKLLLSDSGFYLCAWRLRGPTYTGELFFGEGSRLTVL.

The V and J genes are TRBV7-9 and TRBJ1-2, with D possibly matching TRBD1 (5 bases). V lost 5 bases, J lost 8 bases, and 12 bases lay in between. Germline-derived CDR1 and CDR2 are SEHNR and FQNEAQ (reference sequence). This CDR3 is built from 12 residues. The CDR3 region is CASSPPQGGYTF. CDR3 DNA sequence: TGTGCCAGCAGCCCCCCGCAGGGCGGCTACACCTTC.